The 16 T cell receptor beta chains presented below share a single source sample, sequenced in a study of T cell responses to AZD1222 COVID-19 vaccine. Sequencing was performed with immunoSEQ multiplex PCR; in TCRdb, only in-frame clones are kept and a portion is missing. This sample has more than 95,000 clones, with approximately 89% found just once. This sample comprised peripheral blood, obtained 28 days after the second AZD1222 dose. The receptors were gathered from an adult who received the AZD1222 COVID-19 vaccine.

This chain links TRBV10-3 with TRBJ2-3, with 14 bases fitting TRBD2. CDR1 and CDR2 (germline): ENHRY, SYGVKD. The CDR3 covers 17 residues. V was pared by 10 bases and J by 1 base, with 10 bases of the junction left unmatched. The CDR3 reads CATSGTSGGHGTDTQYF. Here the CDR3 DNA reads TGTGCCACGTCCGGGACTAGCGGGGGTCATGGCACAGATACGCAGTATTTT.

The chain links TRBV6-1 to TRBJ1-2; D gene ambiguous. V was pared by 6 bases and J by 2 bases, with 13 bases between. This CDR3 spans 14 amino acids. Germline CDR1 is MNHNS and CDR2 is SASEGT. CDR3 loop: CASSPDRLNYGYTF. In DNA, the CDR3 is TGTGCCAGCAGCCCGGACCGCCTAAACTATGGCTACACCTTC.

The CDR3 nucleotides are TGTGCCTGGAGTCAGGGACAGGGCCTTCAGCCCCAGCATTTT. It is translated as CAWSQGQGLQPQHF. The chain combines TRBV30 with TRBJ1-5, with TRBD1 matching over 9 bases. The junction had 5 bases not matched to a gene; V was cut back by 2 bases and J by 6 bases. Germline lookup yields CDR1 GTSNPN and CDR2 SVGIG (reference sequence). The CDR3 is 14 amino acids.

This chain uses TRBV30 with TRBJ1-1, with D maybe TRBD1 (5 bases). Germline values: CDR1 GTSNPN, CDR2 SVGIG (reference sequence). The ends were cut back, 4 bases at V and 3 bases at J, with 15 bases in the middle. This CDR3 spans 14 amino acids. CDR3 coding DNA: TGTGCCTGGACCGGACATCGCCTGGACACTGAAGCTTTCTTT. Translating gives CAWTGHRLDTEAFF.

The gene calls are TRBV5-1 and TRBJ2-3; 7 bases fit TRBD2. The CDR3 covers 14 residues. V dropped 5 bases and J dropped 6; count of bases not matched to a gene: 9. Germline loops: CDR1 SGHRS, CDR2 YFSETQ. The CDR3 reads CASSRSGEADTQYF. CDR3 nucleotide sequence: TGCGCCAGCAGTCGAAGCGGGGAGGCGGATACGCAGTATTTT.

The V and J genes are TRBV6-6 and TRBJ1-1, with 7 bases lining up with TRBD1. V lost 5 bases and J lost 8; bases outside the gene matches: 23. Per germline, CDR1 MNHNY and CDR2 SVGAGI (reference sequence). This CDR3 region has 18 residues. CDR3 DNA: TGTGCCAGCAGTCGCTGGGGACAGACCACCTTTGAAGTTGGGGAAGCTTTCTTT. Protein product: CASSRWGQTTFEVGEAFF.

Comments on this clone: In the same sample, other DNA sequences code for this CDR3. The chain couples TRBV10-3 to TRBJ1-2; 7 bases map to TRBD1. The CDR3 is made up of 13 amino acids. Trimming at V came to 4 bases and at J to 4 bases, leaving 3 bases not matched to a gene. From germline, CDR1 is ENHRY and CDR2 SYGVKD. CDR3 sequence: CAISGGGPYGYTF. DNA of the CDR3: TGTGCCATCAGTGGAGGGGGCCCCTATGGCTACACCTTC.

The chain joins TRBV29-1 to TRBJ1-4, with TRBD1 matching over 8 bases. V gave up 4 bases and J gave up 4 bases; unmatched junction bases: 11. CDR3 length: 16 amino acids. Germline lookup yields CDR1 SQVTM and CDR2 ANQGSEA. The DNA for the CDR3 is TGCAGCGTTGGGGGTTCACCGGGACAGGTTAATGAAAAACTGTTTTTT. It is translated as CSVGGSPGQVNEKLFF.

This chain joins TRBV5-6 and TRBJ1-1; tentative D call: TRBD1 (6 bases). Trimming cost V 4 bases and J 1 base, with 20 bases left between them. The CDR3 has 17 residues. Germline values: CDR1 SGHDT, CDR2 YYEEEE. DNA of the CDR3: TGTGCCAGCAGCCCGCTCCACCACAGGGTCGGGAACACTGAAGCTTTCTTT. The encoded protein is CASSPLHHRVGNTEAFF.

The J gene is TRBJ1-3, the V gene TRBV6-2 or TRBV6-3, with D possibly matching TRBD1 (6 bases). Germline V lookup: CDR1 MNHEY, CDR2 SVGEGT. V dropped 6 bases and J dropped 4 bases, with 16 bases sitting between them. This CDR3 is 15 amino acids long. Written as DNA, the CDR3 is TGTGCCAGCAGCGCCTACAGGGCCCAAGGAAACACCATATATTTT. It yields the protein CASSAYRAQGNTIYF.

V usage is TRBV7-9 and J usage is TRBJ1-2; the D is unclear. This CDR3 is built from 14 residues. Germline V gene lookup returns CDR1 SEHNR and CDR2 FQNEAQ (reference sequence). Trimming stripped 5 bases from V and 4 bases from J, with 14 bases between. The DNA for the CDR3 is TGTGCCAGCAGCGCCGGAGGAGGGAGCTATGGCTACACCTTC. Its protein product is CASSAGGGSYGYTF. Full variable domain (remainder filled in from reference TRBV7-9 and TRBJ1-2): DTGVSQNPRHKITKRGQNVTFRCDPISEHNRLYWYRQTLGQGPEFLTYFQNEAQLEKSRLLSDRFSAERPKGSFSTLEIQRTEQGDSAMYLCASSAGGGSYGYTFGSGTRLTVV.

The rearrangement links TRBV5-1 to TRBJ1-4; D remains ambiguous. V shed 0 bases and J shed 7 bases, with 13 bases lying between them. The length of the CDR3 is 15 residues. In germline, CDR1 is SGHRS, CDR2 YFSETQ. CDR3 bases: TGCGCCAGCAGCTTGGCCATGTCAGCGGGTGAAAAACTGTTTTTT. Amino acids: CASSLAMSAGEKLFF.

As concerns this clone: This CDR3 is also generated by other DNA sequences in the sample. This chain connects TRBV12-3 or TRBV12-4 to TRBJ2-3, with D unresolved. The CDR3 loop spans 11 amino acids. With 6 bases removed from V and 5 bases from J, the gap between germline ends came to 6 bases. CDR3: CASSQEDTQYF. For the CDR3, the DNA is TGTGCCAGCAGCCAAGAAGATACGCAGTATTTT.

The V gene is TRBV7-9, the J gene TRBJ2-3; D ambiguous. CDR3 length equals 12 residues. The ends were cut back, 2 bases at V and 1 base at J, with 1 base in the middle. CDR1 is SEHNR and CDR2 is FQNEAQ in the germline V gene (reference sequence). CDR3 DNA: TGTGCCAGCAGCTTACGCACAGATACGCAGTATTTT. It translates to CASSLRTDTQYF.

The chain combines TRBV11-3 with TRBJ2-1; TRBD2 matches 8 bases. Unmatched junction bases numbered 11, after V lost 3 bases and J lost 7 bases. The CDR3 consists of 16 residues. Germline V gives CDR1 SGHNT, CDR2 YENEEA. The CDR3 sequence is CASSFQGLETGNEQFF. The CDR3 DNA reads as TGTGCCAGCAGCTTCCAGGGACTAGAGACGGGGAATGAGCAGTTCTTC.

DNA for the CDR3: TGTGCCAGCAGTTACTCCGGCAGGGCCTATGGCTACACCTTC. Protein product: CASSYSGRAYGYTF. The chain employs TRBV6-5 and TRBJ1-2, with D tentatively TRBD1 (5 bases). Germline lookup yields CDR1 MNHEY and CDR2 SVGAGI. This CDR3 spans 14 amino acids. Deletions cut 0 bases from V and 4 bases from J, with 9 bases between.